These T cell receptor beta chains were read from a single sample in a study of T cell therapy after organ transplantation. Clones were read by immunoSEQ multiplex PCR, and TCRdb kept only the in-frame ones, dropping some. This sample has roughly 2,500 clones, with approximately 74% found just once. Which antigens these TCRs recognize remains unknown. The sample was CD8+ T cells from blood, taken after autologous CMV-specific T cell therapy. The receptors shown here come from a human patient who had received a solid organ transplant and had CMV disease. The graft donor may have given rise to some T cells. Each CDR3 is given with its conserved first and last residue. A D gene is named only where the DNA matches it firmly.

v_call	d_call	cdr3_aa
TRBV19	-	CASSIGAGTGELFF
TRBV27	TRBD2	CASSLGGLAGLEQFF
TRBV28	TRBD2	CASSPTRSGRDYNEQFF
TRBV30	-	CAWSAGSGANVLTF
TRBV5-6	TRBD1	CASSFRRGFTEAFF
TRBV4-3	-	CASSQEGSQGDHEQYF
TRBV7-9	TRBD2	CASSPRLAGAYNEQFF
TRBV9	TRBD1	CASSAALDRAETQYF
TRBV4-3	-	CASSQEIEAGENNEQFF
TRBV5-4	-	CASSRGDSYEQYF
TRBV4-1	TRBD2	CASSPQLAGVGDEQFF
TRBV7-9	-	CASSWTTYEQYF
TRBV7-9	-	CASSLAFPTGTEAFF
TRBV28	TRBD1	CASSSLPDRGLYGELFF
TRBV6-5	-	CASGNQETAYNEQFF
TRBV27	TRBD1	CASSLEGQGGQPQHF
TRBV5-1	TRBD2	CASKGTSGSLGYEQYF
TRBV6-5	-	CASSYRQRNYGYTF
TRBV5-4	-	CASSLEVGQGRNTEAFF
TRBV7-9	-	CASSLGGAGETQYF